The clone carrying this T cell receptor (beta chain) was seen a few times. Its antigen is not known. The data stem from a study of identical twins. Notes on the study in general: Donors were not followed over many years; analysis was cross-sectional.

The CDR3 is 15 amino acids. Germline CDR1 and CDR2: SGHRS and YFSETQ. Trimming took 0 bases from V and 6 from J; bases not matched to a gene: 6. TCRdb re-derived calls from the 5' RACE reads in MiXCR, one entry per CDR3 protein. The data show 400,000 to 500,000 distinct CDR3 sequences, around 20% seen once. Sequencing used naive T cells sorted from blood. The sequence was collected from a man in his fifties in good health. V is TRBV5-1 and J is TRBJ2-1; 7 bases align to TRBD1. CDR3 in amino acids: CASSLERQGVNEQFF. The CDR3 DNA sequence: TGCGCCAGCAGCTTGGAGAGGCAGGGGGTCAATGAGCAGTTCTTC. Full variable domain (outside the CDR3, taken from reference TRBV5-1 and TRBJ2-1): KAGVTQTPRYLIKTRGQQVTLSCSPISGHRSVSWYQQTPGQGLQFLFEYFSETQRNKGNFPGRFSGRQFSNSRSEMNVSTLELGDSALYLCASSLERQGVNEQFFGPGTRLTVL.